The entry below gives a single T cell receptor (beta chain) sequence along with its context. Its antigen is not identified. Trimming shortened V by 10 bases and J by 16 bases, and 23 bases separated the two germline ends. The CDR3 totals 12 residues. Germline values: CDR1 MNHNS, CDR2 SASEGT. The data were obtained in a study of shared clonotypes between healthy human individuals. Across several immunoSEQ plates, the genomic DNA of each subset was split evenly. Sequencing used immunoSEQ multiplex PCR; TCRdb keeps in-frame clones, though not all of them. Among about 1,500,000 clones listed, over 95% were seen once. General study findings and limits: Estimated clonotype richness was generally higher in naive than memory subsets.

The chain uses TRBV6-1 and TRBJ1-5; tentative D call: TRBD1 (6 bases). Sequenced material: naive CD4+ T cells sorted from blood. This sample's subset: CD45RA+ positively selected. The source of this sequence is a man aged 30 to 45 in good health. The CDR3 DNA sequence: TGTGCCACCCAGCCCCCACAGGGAAATGCACATTTT. Translated: CATQPPQGNAHF.